This paragraph reports one T cell receptor (beta chain). The V end was cut by 2 bases, the J end by 2 bases, with 6 bases between. The CDR3 is 14 residues long. Per the germline V gene, CDR1 is MNHEY and CDR2 is SVGAGI. The repertoire was sequenced with immunoSEQ multiplex PCR; TCRdb's copy has only in-frame clones and lacks some. The repertoire holds more than 7,500 clones, with about 67% as singletons. These data belong to a study of T cells after somatic rescue of genetic block. This chain connects TRBV6-5 to TRBJ1-4; the D is unclear. Sequenced input: peripheral blood mononuclear cells (PBMCs). The origin of this receptor is a boy aged 5-17 years. The CDR3 here is CASSYEGTNEKLFF. The CDR3 coding sequence is TGTGCCAGCAGTTACGAGGGTACTAATGAAAAACTGTTTTTT.